This record looks at one T cell receptor beta chain sequence and its context. What it binds is unknown. This specimen belongs to a study of cytomegalovirus exposure and HLA in healthy donors. Findings and limits, study-wide: A later analysis found that most CMV-associated TCR beta chains appeared HLA-restricted.

Nominally healthy donors provided the samples, though records likely missed some immune exposures. Per the germline V gene, CDR1 is LGHNA and CDR2 is YNFKEQ. The CDR3 loop spans 13 amino acids. V lost 3 bases to trimming and J lost 4 bases, with 10 bases between them. In the PCR, 60 Vbeta and 13 Jbeta primers were used. Profiled with immunoSEQ multiplex PCR; TCRdb holds only in-frame clones, not every one. The sample yields under 200,000 clones, more than 75% seen once. Specimen: PBMCs. The sequence came from a woman under 30 in good health and CMV-seronegative. The rearrangement links TRBV4-2 to TRBJ2-7, with a weak D call TRBD1 (5 bases). CDR3 bases: TGTGCCAGCAGCCATGGGGCGGTATACGAGCAGTACTTC. Amino acid sequence: CASSHGAVYEQYF.